Presented here are 11 T cell receptor beta chains from one specimen sequenced in a study of blood T cell repertoires in COVID-19 (dated by TCRdb to about 2020). The method behind the library was the immunoSEQ multiplex PCR assay. TCRdb limited this immuneACCESS table to in-frame rearrangements with V and J called. A share of clones is missing; checked studies link under half to unresolved V genes, and the rest is unexplained. Counted in this sample were roughly 50,000 clones; approximately 79% of them appeared once. The top ten clones comprise roughly 3% of the sample. The sequencing input was peripheral blood. Receptors were obtained from a man between 60 and 75 years old with acute or convalescent COVID-19.

The chain couples TRBV29-1 to TRBJ1-2; TRBD1 matches 9 bases. V was clipped by 7 bases and J by 4 bases; unmatched bases: 10. There are 14 residues in the CDR3. In germline, CDR1 is SQVTM, CDR2 ANQGSEA. CDR3 nucleotides: TGCAGCGCAGAAATGGGACAGGGAGGCTATGGCTACACCTTC. The encoded protein is CSAEMGQGGYGYTF.

This chain joins TRBV24-1 and TRBJ2-3; possible D gene TRBD2, 7 bases. Trimming shortened V by 9 bases and J by 3 bases, and 15 bases separated the two germline ends. There are 14 residues in the CDR3. CDR1 and CDR2 (germline): KGHDR, SFDVKD. The CDR3: CATGEGGLTDTQYF. The CDR3 coding sequence is TGTGCCACCGGGGAGGGGGGGCTGACAGATACGCAGTATTTT.

The gene calls are TRBV29-1 and TRBJ1-3; 9 nucleotides align to TRBD1. Trimming cost V 6 bases and J 4 bases; bases outside gene matches: 7. This CDR3 has 14 residues. Germline V CDR1 and CDR2: SQVTM, ANQGSEA. The CDR3 loop is CSVTGTGYGNTIYF. The CDR3 nucleotides read TGCAGCGTGACCGGGACAGGGTACGGAAACACCATATATTTT. The variable domain in full, completed from reference TRBV29-1 and TRBJ1-3, reads SAVISQKPSRDICQRGTSLTIQCQVDSQVTMMFWYRQQPGQSLTLIATANQGSEATYESGFVIDKFPISRPNLTFSTLTVSNMSPEDSSIYLCSVTGTGYGNTIYFGEGSWLTVV.

The rearrangement links TRBV5-1 to TRBJ2-2, with 8 bases aligning to TRBD2. Trimming took 4 bases from V and 7 from J; bases not matched to a gene: 9. CDR3 size: 15 residues. The germline V gene has CDR1 SGHRS and CDR2 YFSETQ. In DNA form, the CDR3 reads TGCGCCAGCAGCGACTCAGCGGGAGACCTCGGGGAGCTGTTTTTT. Its translation: CASSDSAGDLGELFF. Combining the CDR3 with reference TRBV5-1 and TRBJ2-2 gives the whole variable domain KAGVTQTPRYLIKTRGQQVTLSCSPISGHRSVSWYQQTPGQGLQFLFEYFSETQRNKGNFPGRFSGRQFSNSRSEMNVSTLELGDSALYLCASSDSAGDLGELFFGEGSRLTVL.

The rearrangement uses TRBV5-1 and TRBJ2-7, with 7 bases identical to TRBD2. This CDR3 spans 14 amino acids. Unmatched junction bases numbered 8, after V lost 3 bases and J lost 5 bases. Germline V gene data show CDR1 as SGHRS and CDR2 as YFSETQ. CDR3 in amino acids: CASSSGRGMDEQYF. CDR3 bases: TGCGCCAGCAGCTCGGGGAGGGGCATGGACGAGCAGTACTTC.

The chain uses TRBV5-6 and TRBJ2-7, with D possibly being TRBD1 (6 bases). The V end lost 5 bases, the J end lost 3 bases, and 15 bases lay between the germline ends. Germline V gives CDR1 SGHDT, CDR2 YYEEEE. The CDR3 has 14 amino acids. The CDR3 spells CASRDATGNYEQYF. DNA for the CDR3: TGTGCCAGCAGGGACGCGACAGGAAACTACGAGCAGTACTTC. The full variable domain, rest sourced from reference TRBV5-6 and TRBJ2-7, is DAGVTQSPTHLIKTRGQQVTLRCSPKSGHDTVSWYQQALGQGPQFIFQYYEEEERQRGNFPDRFSGHQFPNYSSELNVNALLLGDSALYLCASRDATGNYEQYFGPGTRLTVT.

This clone was observed a single time. The V and J genes are TRBV18 and TRBJ2-1, with 11 bases lining up with TRBD2. CDR1 is KGHSH, CDR2 LQKENI, per germline. CDR3 length: 15 residues. V lost 3 bases to trimming and J lost 6 bases; unmatched junction nucleotides: 4. The CDR3 spells CASSPTSGGGNEQFF. CDR3 bases: TGTGCCAGCTCACCTACTAGCGGGGGAGGCAATGAGCAGTTCTTC.

The chain uses TRBV3-1 (or the pseudogene TRBV3-2) and TRBJ2-5, with D perhaps TRBD1 (6 bases). This CDR3 comprises 22 residues. Trimming pared 7 bases from V and 0 bases from J, leaving 36 bases between. Germline V gene lookup returns CDR1 LGHDT and CDR2 YNNKEL (reference sequence). The CDR3 spells CASKEAGVLAPTKQADQETQYF. For the CDR3, the DNA is TGTGCCAGCAAGGAGGCAGGGGTCCTAGCCCCCACCAAGCAAGCAGACCAAGAGACCCAGTACTTC.

The chain uses TRBV3-1 (or the pseudogene TRBV3-2) and TRBJ1-1; maybe TRBD1 (6 bases). Germline CDR1 and CDR2: LGHDT and YNNKEL (reference sequence). The CDR3 spans 18 residues. The V and J ends lost 1 base and 6 bases respectively, with 24 bases between them. The chain's CDR3 is CASSQGPTGSSVLAEAFF. DNA for the CDR3: TGTGCCAGCAGCCAAGGACCTACAGGGAGTAGCGTGCTCGCTGAAGCTTTCTTT.

V is TRBV2 and J is TRBJ2-7; D possibly corresponds to TRBD1 (7 bases). Germline lookup yields CDR1 SNHLY and CDR2 FYNNEI. Trimming removed 1 base from V and 3 bases from J, with 16 bases in between. This CDR3 has 16 residues. CDR3 in DNA: TGTGCCAGCAGTGAAGATATTGGCAGGGGGGTCTACGAGCAGTACTTC. It yields the protein CASSEDIGRGVYEQYF.

This chain links TRBV5-4 with TRBJ2-7; maybe TRBD2 (5 bases). Looked up from germline, CDR1 is SGHNT and CDR2 is YYREEE (reference sequence). V lost 1 base and J lost 2, with 16 bases in between. This CDR3 region has 16 residues. DNA for the CDR3: TGTGCCAGCAGCTTGTCTCCCCCCGAGGGAGCCTACGAGCAGTACTTC. It yields the protein CASSLSPPEGAYEQYF. Looking up the rest from reference TRBV5-4 and TRBJ2-7 gives the full variable domain: ETGVTQSPTHLIKTRGQQVTLRCSSQSGHNTVSWYQQALGQGPQFIFQYYREEENGRGNFPPRFSGLQFPNYSSELNVNALELDDSALYLCASSLSPPEGAYEQYFGPGTRLTVT.